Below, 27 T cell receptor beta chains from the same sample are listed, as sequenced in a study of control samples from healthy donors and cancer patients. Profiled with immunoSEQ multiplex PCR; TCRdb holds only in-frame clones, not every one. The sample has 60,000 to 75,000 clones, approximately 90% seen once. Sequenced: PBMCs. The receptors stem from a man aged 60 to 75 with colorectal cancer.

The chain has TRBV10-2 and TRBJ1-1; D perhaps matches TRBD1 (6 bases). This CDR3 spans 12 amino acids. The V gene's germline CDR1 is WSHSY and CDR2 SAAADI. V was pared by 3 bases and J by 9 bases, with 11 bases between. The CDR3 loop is CASSDGGAQAFF. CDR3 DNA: TGCGCCAGCAGTGACGGGGGGGCCCAAGCTTTCTTT.

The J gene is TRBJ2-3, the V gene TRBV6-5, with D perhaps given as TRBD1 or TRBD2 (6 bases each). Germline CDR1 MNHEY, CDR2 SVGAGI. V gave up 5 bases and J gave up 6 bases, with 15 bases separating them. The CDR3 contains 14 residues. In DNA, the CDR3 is TGTGCCAGCAGTCCCCCAACGGGGGCGGATACGCAGTATTTT. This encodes CASSPPTGADTQYF.

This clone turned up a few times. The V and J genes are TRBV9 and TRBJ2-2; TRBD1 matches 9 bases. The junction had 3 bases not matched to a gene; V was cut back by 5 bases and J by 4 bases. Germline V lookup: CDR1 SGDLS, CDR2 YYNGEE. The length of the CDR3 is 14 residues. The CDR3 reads CASRGQGGTGELFF. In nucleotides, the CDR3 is TGTGCCAGCAGGGGACAGGGAGGCACCGGGGAGCTGTTTTTT.

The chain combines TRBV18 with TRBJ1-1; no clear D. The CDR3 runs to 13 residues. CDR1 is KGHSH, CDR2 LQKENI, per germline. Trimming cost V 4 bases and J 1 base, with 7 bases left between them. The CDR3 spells CASSRGGNTEAFF. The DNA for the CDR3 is TGTGCCAGCTCACGGGGAGGGAACACTGAAGCTTTCTTT. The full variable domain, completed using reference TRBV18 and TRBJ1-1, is NAGVMQNPRHLVRRRGQEARLRCSPMKGHSHVYWYRQLPEEGLKFMVYLQKENIIDESGMPKERFSAEFPKEGPSILRIQQVVRGDSAAYFCASSRGGNTEAFFGQGTRLTVV.

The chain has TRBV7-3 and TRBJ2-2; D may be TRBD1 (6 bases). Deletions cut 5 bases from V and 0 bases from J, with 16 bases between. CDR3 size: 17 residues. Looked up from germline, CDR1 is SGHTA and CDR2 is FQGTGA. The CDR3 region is CASSTSSGAPNTGELFF. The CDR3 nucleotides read TGTGCCAGCAGCACTTCGTCAGGGGCACCGAACACCGGGGAGCTGTTTTTT. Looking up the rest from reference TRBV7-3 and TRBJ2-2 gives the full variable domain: GAGVSQTPSNKVTEKGKYVELRCDPISGHTALYWYRQSLGQGPEFLIYFQGTGAADDSGLPNDRFFAVRPEGSVSTLKIQRTERGDSAVYLCASSTSSGAPNTGELFFGEGSRLTVL.

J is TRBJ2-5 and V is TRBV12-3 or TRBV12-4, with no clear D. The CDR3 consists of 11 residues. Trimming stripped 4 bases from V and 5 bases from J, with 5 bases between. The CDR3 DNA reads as TGTGCCAGCAGTTATAGTGAGACCCAGTACTTC. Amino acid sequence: CASSYSETQYF.

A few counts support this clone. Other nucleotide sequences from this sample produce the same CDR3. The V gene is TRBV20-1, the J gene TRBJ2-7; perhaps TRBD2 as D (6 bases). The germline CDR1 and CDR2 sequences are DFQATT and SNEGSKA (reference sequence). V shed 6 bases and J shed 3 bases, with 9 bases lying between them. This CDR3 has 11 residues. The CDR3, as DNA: TGCAGTGCCCTGGGGGGCTACGAGCAGTACTTC. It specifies CSALGGYEQYF.

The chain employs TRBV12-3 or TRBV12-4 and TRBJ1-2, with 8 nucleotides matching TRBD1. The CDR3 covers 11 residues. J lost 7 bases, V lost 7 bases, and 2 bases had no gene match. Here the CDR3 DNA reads TGTGCCAGCACTACAGGGGGTGGCTACACCTTC. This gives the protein CASTTGGGYTF.

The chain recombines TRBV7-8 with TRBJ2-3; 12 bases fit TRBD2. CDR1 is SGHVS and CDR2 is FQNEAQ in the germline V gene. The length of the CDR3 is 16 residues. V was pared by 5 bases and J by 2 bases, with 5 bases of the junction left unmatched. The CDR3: CASSPRTSGNTDTQYF. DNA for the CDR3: TGTGCCAGCAGCCCTCGGACTAGCGGGAACACAGATACGCAGTATTTT.

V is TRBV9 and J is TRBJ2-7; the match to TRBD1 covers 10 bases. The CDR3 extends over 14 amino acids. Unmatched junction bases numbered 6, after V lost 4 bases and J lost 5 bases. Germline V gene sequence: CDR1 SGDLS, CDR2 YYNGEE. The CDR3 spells CASSPGQGSNEQYF. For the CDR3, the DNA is TGTGCCAGCAGCCCGGGACAGGGGTCGAACGAGCAGTACTTC.

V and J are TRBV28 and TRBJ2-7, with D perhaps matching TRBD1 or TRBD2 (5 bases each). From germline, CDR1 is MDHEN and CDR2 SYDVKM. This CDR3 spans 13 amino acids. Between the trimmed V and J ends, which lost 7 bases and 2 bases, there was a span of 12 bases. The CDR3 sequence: CASTPGGTYEQYF. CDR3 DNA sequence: TGTGCCAGCACCCCTGGGGGAACCTACGAGCAGTACTTC.

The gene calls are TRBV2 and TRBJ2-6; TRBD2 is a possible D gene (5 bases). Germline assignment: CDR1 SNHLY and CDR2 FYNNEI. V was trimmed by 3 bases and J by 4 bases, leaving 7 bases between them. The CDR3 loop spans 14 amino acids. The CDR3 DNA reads TGTGCCAGCAGTGAGGAGGCGGGGGCCAACGTCCTGACTTTC. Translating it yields CASSEEAGANVLTF.

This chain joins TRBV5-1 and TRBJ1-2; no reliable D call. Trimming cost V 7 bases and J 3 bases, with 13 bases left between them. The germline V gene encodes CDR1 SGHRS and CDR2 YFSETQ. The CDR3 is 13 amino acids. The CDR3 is CASRLLADYGYTF. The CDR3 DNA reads TGCGCCAGCCGACTTCTTGCCGACTATGGCTACACCTTC.

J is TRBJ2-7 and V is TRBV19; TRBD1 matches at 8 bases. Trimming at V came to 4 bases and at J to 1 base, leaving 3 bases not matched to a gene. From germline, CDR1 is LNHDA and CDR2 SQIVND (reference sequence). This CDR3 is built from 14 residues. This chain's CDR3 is CASSKGQVSYEQYF. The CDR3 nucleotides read TGTGCCAGTAGTAAGGGACAGGTGTCCTACGAGCAGTACTTC.

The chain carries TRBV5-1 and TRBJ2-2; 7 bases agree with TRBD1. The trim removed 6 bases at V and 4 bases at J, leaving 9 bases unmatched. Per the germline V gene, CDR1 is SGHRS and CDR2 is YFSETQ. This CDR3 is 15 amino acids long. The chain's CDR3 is CASIEVQGSTGELFF. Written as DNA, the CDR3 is TGCGCCAGCATCGAAGTACAGGGGAGCACCGGGGAGCTGTTTTTT.

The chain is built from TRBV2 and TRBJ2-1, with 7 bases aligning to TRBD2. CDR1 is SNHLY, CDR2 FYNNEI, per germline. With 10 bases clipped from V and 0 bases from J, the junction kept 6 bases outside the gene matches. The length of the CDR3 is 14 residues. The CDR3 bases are TGTGCCACTTACGGGGGGAACTCCTACAATGAGCAGTTCTTC. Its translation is CATYGGNSYNEQFF.

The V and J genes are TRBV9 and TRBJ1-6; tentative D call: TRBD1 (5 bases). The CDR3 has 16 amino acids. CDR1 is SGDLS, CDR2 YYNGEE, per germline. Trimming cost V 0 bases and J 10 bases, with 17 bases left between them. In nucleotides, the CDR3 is TGTGCCAGCAGCGTAGGTGAATCGAGTGGGGGGTCACCCCTCCACTTT. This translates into CASSVGESSGGSPLHF.

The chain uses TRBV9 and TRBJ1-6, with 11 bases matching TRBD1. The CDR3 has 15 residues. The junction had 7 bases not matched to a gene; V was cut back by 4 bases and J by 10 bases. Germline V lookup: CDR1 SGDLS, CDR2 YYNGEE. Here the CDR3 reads CASSPRTGGASPLHF. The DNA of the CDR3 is TGTGCCAGCAGCCCTAGGACAGGGGGCGCATCACCCCTCCACTTT.

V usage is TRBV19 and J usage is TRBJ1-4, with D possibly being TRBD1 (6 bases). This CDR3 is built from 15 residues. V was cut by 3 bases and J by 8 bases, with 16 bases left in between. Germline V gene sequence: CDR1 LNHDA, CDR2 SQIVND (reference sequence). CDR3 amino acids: CASSIYRDNGEKLFF. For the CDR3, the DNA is TGTGCCAGTAGTATCTACAGGGACAATGGGGAAAAACTGTTTTTT. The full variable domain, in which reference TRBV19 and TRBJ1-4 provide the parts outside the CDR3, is DGGITQSPKYLFRKEGQNVTLSCEQNLNHDAMYWYRQDPGQGLRLIYYSQIVNDFQKGDIAEGYSVSREKKESFPLTVTSAQKNPTAFYLCASSIYRDNGEKLFFGSGTQLSVL.

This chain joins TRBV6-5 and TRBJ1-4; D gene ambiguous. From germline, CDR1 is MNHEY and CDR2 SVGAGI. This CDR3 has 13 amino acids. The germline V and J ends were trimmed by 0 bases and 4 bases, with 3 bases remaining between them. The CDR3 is CASSYSGNEKLFF. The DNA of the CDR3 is TGTGCCAGCAGTTACTCCGGTAATGAAAAACTGTTTTTT.

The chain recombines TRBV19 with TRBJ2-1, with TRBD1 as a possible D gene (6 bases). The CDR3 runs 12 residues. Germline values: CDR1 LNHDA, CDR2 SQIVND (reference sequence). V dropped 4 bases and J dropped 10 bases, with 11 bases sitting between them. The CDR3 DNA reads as TGTGCCAGTAGTACAGGGGCCTGGGAGCAGTTCTTC. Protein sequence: CASSTGAWEQFF.

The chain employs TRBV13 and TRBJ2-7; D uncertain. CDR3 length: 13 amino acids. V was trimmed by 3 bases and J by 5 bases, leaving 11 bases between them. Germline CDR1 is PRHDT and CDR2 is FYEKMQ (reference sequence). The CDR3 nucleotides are TGTGCCAGCAGCTTCAGTGTAAGGGACGAGCAGTACTTC. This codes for CASSFSVRDEQYF.

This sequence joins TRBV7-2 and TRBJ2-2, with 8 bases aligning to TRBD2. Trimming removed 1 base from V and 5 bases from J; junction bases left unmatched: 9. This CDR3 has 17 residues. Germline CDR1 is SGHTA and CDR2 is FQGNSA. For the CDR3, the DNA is TGTGCCAGCAGCTTAGTTGGCGGGGGGTCTAGAACCGGGGAGCTGTTTTTT. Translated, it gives CASSLVGGGSRTGELFF.

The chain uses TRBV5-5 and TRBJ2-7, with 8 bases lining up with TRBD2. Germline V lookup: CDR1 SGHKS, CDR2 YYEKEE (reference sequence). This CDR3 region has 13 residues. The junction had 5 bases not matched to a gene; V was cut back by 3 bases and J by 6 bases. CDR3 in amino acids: CASSWGGGLEQYF. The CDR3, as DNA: TGTGCCAGCAGCTGGGGCGGGGGGCTCGAGCAGTACTTC.

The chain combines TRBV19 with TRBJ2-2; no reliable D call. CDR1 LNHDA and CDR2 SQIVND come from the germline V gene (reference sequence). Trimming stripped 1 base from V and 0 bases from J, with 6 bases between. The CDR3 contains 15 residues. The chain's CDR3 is CASSIGDPNTGELFF. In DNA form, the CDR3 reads TGTGCCAGTAGTATAGGAGATCCGAACACCGGGGAGCTGTTTTTT.

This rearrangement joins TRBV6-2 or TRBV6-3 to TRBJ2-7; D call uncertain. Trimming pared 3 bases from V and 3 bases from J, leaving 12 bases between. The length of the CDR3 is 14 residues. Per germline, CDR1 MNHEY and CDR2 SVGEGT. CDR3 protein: CASSYRNPIYEQYF. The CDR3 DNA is TGTGCCAGCAGTTATAGAAACCCGATCTACGAGCAGTACTTC.

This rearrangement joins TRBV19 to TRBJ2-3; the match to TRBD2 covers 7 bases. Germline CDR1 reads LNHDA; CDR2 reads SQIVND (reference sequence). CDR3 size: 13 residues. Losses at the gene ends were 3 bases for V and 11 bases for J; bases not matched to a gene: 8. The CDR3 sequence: CASSIGTNLEQYF. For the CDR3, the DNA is TGTGCCAGTAGTATCGGGACTAATTTAGAGCAGTATTTT.